The entry below describes one T cell receptor beta chain. Its antigen is unknown. This specimen comes from a study of OX40 agonist ivuxolimab in advanced cancers. Study at large: At doses from 0.01 to 10 mg/kg, patients were given intravenous ivuxolimab every 2 weeks. General study findings and limits: CD8+ T cells averaged more expanded clones than CD4+.

The germline gives CDR1 SGDLS, CDR2 YYNGEE. The CDR3 has 16 residues. V was clipped by 0 bases and J by 5 bases, with 17 bases between them. The method was immunoSEQ multiplex PCR; TCRdb's version includes in-frame clones alone and lacks a portion of them. This table has about 24,000 clones, approximately 86% appearing once. The TCR comes from an adult with an advanced solid tumor such as melanoma, head and neck, liver or kidney cancer. The chain recombines TRBV9 with TRBJ1-1, with a tentative D call TRBD1 (6 bases). The input for sequencing was CD4+ or CD8+ T cells sorted from blood, taken in a trial of the OX40 agonist ivuxolimab. The CDR3 spells CASSVGGLGAETEAFF. CDR3 nucleotide sequence: TGTGCCAGCAGCGTAGGGGGGCTTGGCGCGGAAACTGAAGCTTTCTTT.